The 8 T cell receptor beta chains below were found in one sample sequenced in a study of identical twins. TCRdb re-called the 5' RACE reads with MiXCR, one entry per CDR3 protein. The sample includes roughly 770,000 distinct CDR3 sequences, about 20% of them seen just once. This sample was also put to use in a study of T cells expressing NK-cell markers.

Sequencing was carried out using PBMCs. These receptors all stem from a woman aged 18-29 years in good health.

This clonotype was detected only a few times. The chain couples TRBV6-2 or TRBV6-3 to TRBJ2-5; D possibly corresponds to TRBD1 (6 bases). CDR3 length: 15 amino acids. Germline CDR1 and CDR2: MNHEY and SVGEGT. V was shortened by 7 bases and J by 1 base, with 16 bases between the two germline ends. The CDR3 DNA is TGTGCCAGCACCGGAATCGGACAGCGCCAAGAGACCCAGTACTTC. It encodes CASTGIGQRQETQYF.

The rearrangement links TRBV10-2 to TRBJ1-2; D is possibly TRBD1 (5 bases). Germline CDR1 and CDR2: WSHSY and SAAADI. The CDR3 covers 14 residues. The V end lost 2 bases, the J end lost 8 bases, and 15 bases lay between the germline ends. CDR3 DNA: TGCGCCAGCAGTGAGGGGCGGGGCCCCAGCGGCTACACCTTC. Amino acid sequence: CASSEGRGPSGYTF.

The chain combines TRBV7-2 with TRBJ2-7, with TRBD1 identical over 7 bases. The CDR3 extends over 14 amino acids. Germline assignment: CDR1 SGHTA and CDR2 FQGNSA. Trimming took 5 bases from V and 1 from J; bases not matched to a gene: 5. CDR3 DNA sequence: TGTGCCAGCAGCATGGACAGGCAGTCCTACGAGCAGTACTTC. Translation gives CASSMDRQSYEQYF.

This chain connects TRBV20-1 to TRBJ2-1, with D perhaps TRBD2 (5 bases). The V and J ends lost 0 bases and 7 bases respectively, with 13 bases between them. Germline CDR1 DFQATT, CDR2 SNEGSKA (reference sequence). The CDR3 sequence is 14 residues long. The DNA for the CDR3 is TGCAGTGCTAGAGATCCCCTATGGAGGAATGAGCAGTTCTTC. Its protein product is CSARDPLWRNEQFF.

Only a few counts were recorded for this clonotype. V gene TRBV7-9 combines with J gene TRBJ1-2; D not certain. V was trimmed by 4 bases and J by 6 bases, leaving 15 bases between them. This CDR3 comprises 14 residues. Germline values: CDR1 SEHNR, CDR2 FQNEAQ (reference sequence). The CDR3 DNA is TGTGCCAGCAGCTCCGACGGTTCCGGGAATGGCTACACCTTC. Protein: CASSSDGSGNGYTF.

This clonotype was observed a few times. J is TRBJ2-7 and V is TRBV5-5; D not resolved. V lost 0 bases to trimming and J lost 3 bases, with 13 bases between them. The CDR3 has 15 residues. The V gene's germline CDR1 is SGHKS and CDR2 YYEKEE (reference sequence). This CDR3 is CASSLVQKQDYEQYF. CDR3 nucleotide sequence: TGTGCCAGCAGCTTGGTGCAGAAACAAGACTACGAGCAGTACTTC.

In its sample, this clonotype was seen many times. The chain has TRBV12-3 or TRBV12-4 and TRBJ1-2; 8 bases fit TRBD1. The CDR3 contains 15 residues. Germline trimming cut 2 bases from V and 4 bases from J; bases unmatched to any gene: 6. The CDR3 region is CASSLWGQEVYGYTF. The CDR3 nucleotides read TGTGCCAGCAGTTTATGGGGACAGGAAGTCTATGGCTACACCTTC.

This rearrangement joins TRBV5-1 to TRBJ2-7; D perhaps matches TRBD1 (5 bases). The V end lost 0 bases, the J end lost 6 bases, and 13 bases lay between the germline ends. Germline-derived CDR1 and CDR2 are SGHRS and YFSETQ. CDR3 length equals 14 residues. CDR3 protein: CASSLVQGVGEQYF. The CDR3, as DNA: TGCGCCAGCAGCTTGGTCCAGGGTGTAGGCGAGCAGTACTTC.